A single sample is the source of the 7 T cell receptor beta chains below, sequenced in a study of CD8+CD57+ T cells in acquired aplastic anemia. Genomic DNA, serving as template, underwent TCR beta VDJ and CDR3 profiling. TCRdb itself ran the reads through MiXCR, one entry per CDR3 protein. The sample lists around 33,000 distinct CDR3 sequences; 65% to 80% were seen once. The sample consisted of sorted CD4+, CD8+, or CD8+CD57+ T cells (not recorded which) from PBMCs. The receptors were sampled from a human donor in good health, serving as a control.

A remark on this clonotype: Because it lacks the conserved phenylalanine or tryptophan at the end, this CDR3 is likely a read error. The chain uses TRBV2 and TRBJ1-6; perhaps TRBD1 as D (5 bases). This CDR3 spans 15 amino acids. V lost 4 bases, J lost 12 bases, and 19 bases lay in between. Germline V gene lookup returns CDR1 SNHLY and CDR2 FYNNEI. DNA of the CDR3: TGTGCCAGCAGTGCACAGGCGGGCAGTAGGCTACCCCTCCACTGT. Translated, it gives CASSAQAGSRLPLHC.

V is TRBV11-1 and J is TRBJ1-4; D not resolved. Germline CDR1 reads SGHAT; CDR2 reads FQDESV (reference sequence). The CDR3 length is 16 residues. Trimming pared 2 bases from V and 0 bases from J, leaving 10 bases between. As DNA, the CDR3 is TGTGCCAGCAGCTTACGGTTCGATGCAACTAATGAAAAACTGTTTTTT. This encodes CASSLRFDATNEKLFF.

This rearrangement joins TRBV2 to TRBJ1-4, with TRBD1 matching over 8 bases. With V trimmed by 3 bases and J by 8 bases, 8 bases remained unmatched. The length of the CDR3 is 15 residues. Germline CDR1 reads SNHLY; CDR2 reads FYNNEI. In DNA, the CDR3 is TGTGCCAGCAGTGAGGATAGGGCAGGGGGCGAAAAACTGTTTTTT. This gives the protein CASSEDRAGGEKLFF.

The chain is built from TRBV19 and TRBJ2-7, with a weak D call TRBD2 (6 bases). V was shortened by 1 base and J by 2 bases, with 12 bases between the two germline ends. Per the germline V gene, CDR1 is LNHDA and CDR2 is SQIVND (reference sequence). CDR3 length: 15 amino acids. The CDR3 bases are TGTGCCAGTAGTATAGGGGCGGGATCTACCTACGAGCAGTACTTC. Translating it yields CASSIGAGSTYEQYF.

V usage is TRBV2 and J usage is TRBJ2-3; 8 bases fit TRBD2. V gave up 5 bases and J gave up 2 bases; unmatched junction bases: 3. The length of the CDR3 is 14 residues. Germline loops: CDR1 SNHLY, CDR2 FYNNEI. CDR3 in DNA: TGTGCCAGCAGTCGAGCGGGAGACACAGATACGCAGTATTTT. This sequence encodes CASSRAGDTDTQYF.

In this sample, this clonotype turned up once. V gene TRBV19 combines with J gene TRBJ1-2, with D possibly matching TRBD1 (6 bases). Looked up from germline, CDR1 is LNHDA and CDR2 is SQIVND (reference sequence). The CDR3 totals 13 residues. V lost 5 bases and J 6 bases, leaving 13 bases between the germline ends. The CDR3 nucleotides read TGTGCCAGTAGTCGCGACAGGATGAATGGCTACACCTTC. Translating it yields CASSRDRMNGYTF.

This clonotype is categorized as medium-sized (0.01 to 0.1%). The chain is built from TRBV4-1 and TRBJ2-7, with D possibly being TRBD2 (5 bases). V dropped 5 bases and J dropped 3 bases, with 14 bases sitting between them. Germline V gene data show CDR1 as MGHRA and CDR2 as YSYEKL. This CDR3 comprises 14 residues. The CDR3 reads CASSRDTDFYEQYF. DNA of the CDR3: TGCGCCAGCAGCAGAGACACGGACTTCTACGAGCAGTACTTC.